This T cell receptor beta chain was found in a study of cytomegalovirus exposure and HLA in healthy donors. Germline loops: CDR1 SGDLS, CDR2 YYNGEE. This CDR3 comprises 15 residues. The V gene lost 2 bases and the J gene lost 3 bases, with 14 bases spanning the gap. This table comes from immunoSEQ multiplex PCR, and its TCRdb copy is limited to in-frame clones, with some not included. In the table there are some 270,000 clones, 80% to 90% of which are singletons. The gene calls are TRBV9 and TRBJ2-5; D might be TRBD2 (7 bases). The sequence was obtained from a woman under 30 in good health and CMV-seronegative. The sample was PBMCs. CDR3 residues: CASSVGGLTEETQYF. CDR3 DNA sequence: TGTGCCAGCAGCGTCGGGGGGCTAACGGAAGAGACCCAGTACTTC. Filled out from reference TRBV9 and TRBJ2-5, the complete variable domain reads DSGVTQTPKHLITATGQRVTLRCSPRSGDLSVYWYQQSLDQGLQFLIQYYNGEERAKGNILERFSAQQFPDLHSELNLSSLELGDSALYFCASSVGGLTEETQYFGPGTRLLVL.